Described below is a single T cell receptor (beta chain) sequence and its context. The antigen remains unidentified. Before sequencing took place, the ViraFEST assay used viral peptide pools to expand antigen-specific CD4+ T cells. Scientists isolated CD4+ T cells after a roughly 9-day culture period ended. Each person got two doses of an mRNA SARS-CoV-2 vaccine, BNT162b2 or mRNA-1273. Days 3 and 7 were when half the medium was replaced with IL-2 medium. The sample belongs to a study of vaccination effects on CD4 cells after COVID-19. About the study: Median timing of post-vaccine samples was 72 days after the second dose. Findings and caveats of the study: Infection- and vaccine-induced clones contracted markedly late after vaccination. The vaccine-induced clones of healthy vaccinees included only 1 of 255 that cross-reacted with common cold coronaviruses.

The protocol was immunoSEQ multiplex PCR, while the TCRdb copy is restricted to in-frame clones and leaves out a portion. Altogether over 50,000 clones are present, 60% to 75% being singletons, with the ten largest covering 1.2%. Here the sequenced sample was CD4+ T cells from PBMCs cultured with HCoV-229E spike peptides, taken after COVID-19 vaccination. This TCR derives from a human donor who received a COVID-19 vaccine.

Here the CDR3 DNA reads TGTGCCACCAGTGATTCCCGGACGAATCAGCCCCAGCATTTT. Translation: CATSDSRTNQPQHF. The J gene is TRBJ1-5, the V gene TRBV24-1; D gene uncertain. The CDR3 extends over 14 amino acids. Germline V gene lookup returns CDR1 KGHDR and CDR2 SFDVKD. Trimming cost V 2 bases and J 4 bases, with 8 bases left between them.